Listed here are 24 T cell receptor beta chains from one sample, sequenced in a study of blood T cell repertoires in COVID-19. TCRdb's table, derived via immunoSEQ multiplex PCR, lists solely in-frame clones and lacks some. The sample shows over 150,000 clones, roughly 80% of them seen only once. Specimen: peripheral blood. These receptor sequences come from a woman in her sixties with COVID-19, enrolled during active disease.

The rearrangement uses TRBV25-1 and TRBJ1-1, with D perhaps TRBD1 (5 bases). The CDR3 spans 13 residues. The ends were cut back, 3 bases at V and 3 bases at J, with 8 bases in the middle. Germline V gives CDR1 MGHDK, CDR2 SYGVNS. The CDR3 spells CASSETDYTEAFF. The CDR3, as DNA: TGTGCCAGCAGTGAGACAGACTACACTGAAGCTTTCTTT.

J is TRBJ1-3 and V is TRBV18; 8 nucleotides line up with TRBD1. Trimming took 2 bases from V and 2 from J; bases not matched to a gene: 11. CDR3 size: 18 residues. Germline V gene data show CDR1 as KGHSH and CDR2 as LQKENI. The DNA for the CDR3 is TGTGCCAGCTCACCATACCGGACAGGGATGACAACTGGAAACACCATATATTTT. Translation: CASSPYRTGMTTGNTIYF. Based on the CDR3 plus reference TRBV18 and TRBJ1-3, the full variable domain is NAGVMQNPRHLVRRRGQEARLRCSPMKGHSHVYWYRQLPEEGLKFMVYLQKENIIDESGMPKERFSAEFPKEGPSILRIQQVVRGDSAAYFCASSPYRTGMTTGNTIYFGEGSWLTVV.

V and J are TRBV12-5 and TRBJ1-2; D is possibly TRBD1 (6 bases). Germline V CDR1 and CDR2: LGHNT, FRNRAP. V was clipped by 1 base and J by 8 bases, with 14 bases between them. The CDR3 covers 14 residues. CDR3 nucleotides: TGTGCTAGTGGTTTGGATCTAGGGGGAAGCGGCTACACCTTC. This translates into CASGLDLGGSGYTF. The whole variable domain, remainder taken from reference TRBV12-5 and TRBJ1-2, is DARVTQTPRHKVTEMGQEVTMRCQPILGHNTVFWYRQTMMQGLELLAYFRNRAPLDDSGMPKDRFSAEMPDATLATLKIQPSEPRDSAVYFCASGLDLGGSGYTFGSGTRLTVV.

This chain links TRBV29-1 with TRBJ2-1; D remains ambiguous. Germline CDR1 SQVTM, CDR2 ANQGSEA. This CDR3 has 15 amino acids. Trimming pared 1 base from V and 8 bases from J, leaving 18 bases between. The CDR3 DNA sequence: TGCAGCGTTGAAGTGTCCAGAACCTTATTCTATGAGCAGTTCTTC. Its protein is CSVEVSRTLFYEQFF.

V and J are TRBV6-1 and TRBJ1-2; D perhaps matches TRBD1 (5 bases). V shed 4 bases and J shed 3 bases, with 18 bases lying between them. Germline-derived CDR1 and CDR2 are MNHNS and SASEGT. CDR3 length equals 16 residues. CDR3 loop: CASSGPRTGGDYGYTF. CDR3 nucleotide sequence: TGTGCCAGCAGTGGACCTCGGACGGGGGGGGACTATGGCTACACCTTC.

This clone has only a few counts. J is TRBJ1-2 and V is TRBV5-1; 11 nucleotides match TRBD1. With V trimmed by 1 base and J by 7 bases, 3 bases remained unmatched. This CDR3 is built from 14 residues. CDR1 SGHRS and CDR2 YFSETQ come from the germline V gene. The CDR3 loop reads CASSLSGTGGGYTF. Here the CDR3 DNA reads TGCGCCAGCAGCTTGTCCGGGACAGGGGGTGGCTACACCTTC.

This clone has more than one count but fewer than ten. V gene TRBV24-1 combines with J gene TRBJ2-1, with 10 bases matching TRBD2. V lost 4 bases to trimming and J lost 7 bases; unmatched junction nucleotides: 6. Germline loops: CDR1 KGHDR, CDR2 SFDVKD. This CDR3 comprises 15 residues. The CDR3 sequence: CATSDGLAGVNEQFF. The CDR3 DNA follows: TGTGCCACCAGTGACGGCCTAGCGGGAGTTAATGAGCAGTTCTTC.

The chain has TRBV5-1 and TRBJ2-1; TRBD2 matches at 13 bases. The CDR3 is made up of 18 amino acids. The ends lost 4 bases at V and 4 bases at J; junction bases unmatched: 11. CDR1 SGHRS and CDR2 YFSETQ come from the germline V gene. The CDR3 DNA follows: TGCGCCAGCAGCATAACGCAGGCACTAGCGGGAGGGTACAATGAGCAGTTCTTC. This sequence encodes CASSITQALAGGYNEQFF.

A single count supports this clone. The chain couples TRBV3-1 (or the pseudogene TRBV3-2) to TRBJ1-4; no clear D. V shed 2 bases and J shed 8 bases, with 15 bases lying between them. CDR1 and CDR2 from the germline V gene are LGHDT and YNNKEL (reference sequence). The CDR3 has 15 residues. CDR3 residues: CASSQRGPREEKLFF. CDR3 sequence (DNA): TGTGCCAGCAGCCAACGTGGTCCCCGGGAAGAAAAACTGTTTTTT.

This sequence joins TRBV2 and TRBJ1-5, with D unresolved. The germline V gene encodes CDR1 SNHLY and CDR2 FYNNEI. This CDR3 is 16 amino acids long. Between the trimmed V and J ends, which lost 0 bases and 0 bases, there was a span of 9 bases. The CDR3 DNA is TGTGCCAGCAGTGAAGCCAGGCTAAATAGCAATCAGCCCCAGCATTTT. It is translated as CASSEARLNSNQPQHF.

Worth noting for this clone: The same CDR3 arises from other DNA sequences in this sample as well. The V gene is TRBV18, the J gene TRBJ2-1; possible D gene TRBD2, 6 bases. Trimming cost V 3 bases and J 5 bases, with 11 bases left between them. Germline CDR1 KGHSH, CDR2 LQKENI. The CDR3 is 14 amino acids. This CDR3 reads CASSPLTRNNEQFF. The CDR3 nucleotides are TGTGCCAGCTCACCCTTGACTAGAAACAATGAGCAGTTCTTC.

The chain is built from TRBV5-5 and TRBJ1-5; D is unresolved. Germline V gene lookup returns CDR1 SGHKS and CDR2 YYEKEE (reference sequence). Trimming pared 0 bases from V and 6 bases from J, leaving 10 bases between. The CDR3 consists of 14 residues. As DNA, the CDR3 is TGTGCCAGCAGCTTGGGTGGCGGAACTCAGCCCCAGCATTTT. Its protein is CASSLGGGTQPQHF.

This chain links TRBV7-2 with TRBJ1-4; D is possibly TRBD1 (5 bases). The CDR3 runs 13 residues. The germline V and J ends were trimmed by 3 bases and 7 bases, with 9 bases remaining between them. Germline values: CDR1 SGHTA, CDR2 FQGNSA. The CDR3 DNA is TGTGCCAGCAGCTTTACGGGGGGTGAAAAACTGTTTTTT. Translation gives CASSFTGGEKLFF.

The chain couples TRBV6-6 to TRBJ1-2, with D uncertain. CDR1 MNHNY and CDR2 SVGAGI come from the germline V gene (reference sequence). The V end was cut by 2 bases, the J end by 8 bases, with 21 bases between. There are 16 residues in the CDR3. CDR3 sequence (DNA): TGTGCCAGCAGTTACACACCGTGGACGGTTCGGGGAGGCTACACCTTC. Translating it yields CASSYTPWTVRGGYTF.

V is TRBV7-3 and J is TRBJ1-2, with unresolved D. CDR1 is SGHTA, CDR2 FQGTGA, per germline. The CDR3 is made up of 13 amino acids. V lost 2 bases, J lost 8 bases, and 12 bases lay in between. This CDR3 is CASSLSGPEGYTF. DNA for the CDR3: TGTGCCAGCAGCTTATCGGGTCCGGAGGGCTACACCTTC.

The rearrangement joins TRBV19 to TRBJ1-1, with TRBD1 matching over 7 bases. Per germline, CDR1 LNHDA and CDR2 SQIVND (reference sequence). The CDR3 has 14 amino acids. With V trimmed by 6 bases and J by 1 base, 5 bases remained unmatched. CDR3 residues: CASSVGTANTEAFF. The CDR3 nucleotides are TGTGCCAGTAGCGTAGGGACAGCGAACACTGAAGCTTTCTTT.

The gene calls are TRBV20-1 and TRBJ1-2; possibly TRBD1 for D (6 bases). Germline CDR1 is DFQATT and CDR2 is SNEGSKA (reference sequence). There are 14 residues in the CDR3. V lost 3 bases and J 4 bases, leaving 15 bases between the germline ends. The CDR3 nucleotides read TGCAGTGCTAGTCCCCTCCGGGACATCTATGGCTACACCTTC. This gives the protein CSASPLRDIYGYTF.

This chain uses TRBV19 with TRBJ2-7, with D possibly TRBD1 on 7 matching bases. Germline-derived CDR1 and CDR2 are LNHDA and SQIVND (reference sequence). CDR3 size: 19 residues. Trimming removed 6 bases at V and 3 bases at J, with 30 bases between. CDR3 DNA: TGTGCCAGTAGCTTGAGTGGTCCTCGGGGGACAGCCCTCAGCTACGAGCAGTACTTC. Amino acid sequence: CASSLSGPRGTALSYEQYF.

The chain carries TRBV3-1 (or the pseudogene TRBV3-2) and TRBJ1-1, with a tentative D call TRBD1 (5 bases). V was clipped by 4 bases and J by 5 bases, with 17 bases between them. Germline lookup yields CDR1 LGHDT and CDR2 YNNKEL (reference sequence). The CDR3 is made up of 15 amino acids. In nucleotides, the CDR3 is TGTGCCAGCAGCCCCAGGCTACGGGGGAGGACTGAAGCTTTCTTT. It codes for CASSPRLRGRTEAFF.

Only a few counts were recorded for this clone. This rearrangement joins TRBV7-6 to TRBJ2-1, with 8 positions matching TRBD2. CDR1 and CDR2 (germline): SGHVS, FNYEAQ. The CDR3 runs to 16 residues. V dropped 5 bases and J dropped 6; count of bases not matched to a gene: 12. CDR3 residues: CASSPAPGLGTNEQFF. The CDR3 DNA reads TGTGCCAGCAGCCCCGCCCCGGGACTAGGAACCAATGAGCAGTTCTTC.

V and J are TRBV4-1 and TRBJ2-3; 7 bases align to TRBD1. CDR3 length equals 16 residues. V shed 4 bases, J shed 2 bases, and the junction held 9 bases outside the gene matches. Looked up from germline, CDR1 is MGHRA and CDR2 is YSYEKL. In DNA form, the CDR3 reads TGCGCCAGCAGCCCGGACAGGAAGATTTCCACAGATACGCAGTATTTT. This gives the protein CASSPDRKISTDTQYF.

The V call is TRBV7-9, the J call TRBJ2-7; D gene uncertain. Trimming left V 5 bases short and J 0 bases short, with 11 bases between. Germline V gene lookup returns CDR1 SEHNR and CDR2 FQNEAQ (reference sequence). This CDR3 comprises 14 residues. CDR3 amino acids: CASSQTQSSYEQYF. For the CDR3, the DNA is TGTGCCAGCAGCCAGACACAAAGCTCCTACGAGCAGTACTTC.

V and J are TRBV5-8 and TRBJ1-4; tentative D call: TRBD1 (5 bases). The V end lost 3 bases, the J end lost 4 bases, and 10 bases lay between the germline ends. Germline V gene sequence: CDR1 SGHTS, CDR2 YDEGEE. The CDR3 totals 14 residues. CDR3 sequence reads: CASSSGTSNEKLFF. Written as DNA, the CDR3 is TGTGCCAGCAGCTCCGGGACTAGTAATGAAAAACTGTTTTTT.

This chain joins TRBV18 and TRBJ1-5; maybe TRBD1 (5 bases). CDR3 length: 13 residues. Germline CDR1 reads KGHSH; CDR2 reads LQKENI. Trimming removed 5 bases from V and 0 bases from J, with 5 bases in between. CDR3 amino acids: CASSTGSNQPQHF. CDR3 nucleotide sequence: TGTGCCAGCTCAACAGGTAGCAATCAGCCCCAGCATTTT.